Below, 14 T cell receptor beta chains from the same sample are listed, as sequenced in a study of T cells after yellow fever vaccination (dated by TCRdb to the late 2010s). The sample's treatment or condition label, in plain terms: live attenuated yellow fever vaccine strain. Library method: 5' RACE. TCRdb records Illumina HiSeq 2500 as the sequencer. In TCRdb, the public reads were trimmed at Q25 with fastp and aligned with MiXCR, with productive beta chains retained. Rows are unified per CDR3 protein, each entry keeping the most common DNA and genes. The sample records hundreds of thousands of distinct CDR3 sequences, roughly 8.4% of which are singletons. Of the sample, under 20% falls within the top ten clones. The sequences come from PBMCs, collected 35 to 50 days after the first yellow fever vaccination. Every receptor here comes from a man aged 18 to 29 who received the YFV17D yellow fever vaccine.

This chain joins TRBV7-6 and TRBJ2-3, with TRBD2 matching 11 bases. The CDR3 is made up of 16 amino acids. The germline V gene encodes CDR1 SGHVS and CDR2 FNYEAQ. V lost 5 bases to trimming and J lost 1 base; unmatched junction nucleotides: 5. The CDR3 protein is CASSPTTSGGTDTQYF. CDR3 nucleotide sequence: TGTGCCAGCAGCCCCACGACTAGCGGGGGCACAGATACGCAGTATTTT.

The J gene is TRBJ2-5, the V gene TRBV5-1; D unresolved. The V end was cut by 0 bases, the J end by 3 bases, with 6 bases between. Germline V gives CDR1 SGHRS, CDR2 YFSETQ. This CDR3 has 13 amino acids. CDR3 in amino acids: CASSLVAEETQYF. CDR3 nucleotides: TGCGCCAGCAGCTTGGTCGCCGAAGAGACCCAGTACTTC.

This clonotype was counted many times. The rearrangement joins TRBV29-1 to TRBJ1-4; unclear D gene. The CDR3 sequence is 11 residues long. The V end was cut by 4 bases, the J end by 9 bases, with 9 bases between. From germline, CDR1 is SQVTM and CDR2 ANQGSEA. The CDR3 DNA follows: TGCAGCGTTGTAACACCTCAAAAACTGTTTTTT. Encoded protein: CSVVTPQKLFF. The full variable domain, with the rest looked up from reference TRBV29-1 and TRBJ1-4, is SAVISQKPSRDICQRGTSLTIQCQVDSQVTMMFWYRQQPGQSLTLIATANQGSEATYESGFVIDKFPISRPNLTFSTLTVSNMSPEDSSIYLCSVVTPQKLFFGSGTQLSVL.

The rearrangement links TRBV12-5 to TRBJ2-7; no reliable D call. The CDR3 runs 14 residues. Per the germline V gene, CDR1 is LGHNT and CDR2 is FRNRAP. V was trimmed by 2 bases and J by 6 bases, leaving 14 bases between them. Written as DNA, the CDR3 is TGTGCTAGTGGTTTGCCAACACGGTTCAGCGAGCAGTACTTC. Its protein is CASGLPTRFSEQYF.

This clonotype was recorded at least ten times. CDR3 sequence: CASSFGRVTNTGELFF. CDR3 bases: TGTGCCAGCAGTTTTGGTAGGGTTACGAACACCGGGGAGCTGTTTTTT. This chain joins TRBV12-3 or TRBV12-4 and TRBJ2-2; D remains unclear. The CDR3 sequence is 16 residues long. Trimming stripped 3 bases from V and 0 bases from J, with 11 bases between.

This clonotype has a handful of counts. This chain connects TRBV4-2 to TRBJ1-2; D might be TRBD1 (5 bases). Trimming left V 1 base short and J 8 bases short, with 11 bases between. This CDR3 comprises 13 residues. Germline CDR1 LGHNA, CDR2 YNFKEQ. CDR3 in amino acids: CASSQAGHSGYTF. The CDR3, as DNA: TGTGCCAGCAGCCAAGCGGGGCACTCGGGCTACACCTTC.

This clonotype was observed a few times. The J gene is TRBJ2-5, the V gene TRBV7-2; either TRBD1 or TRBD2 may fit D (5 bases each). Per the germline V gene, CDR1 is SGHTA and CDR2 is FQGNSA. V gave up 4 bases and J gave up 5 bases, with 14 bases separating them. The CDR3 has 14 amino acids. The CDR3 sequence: CASSSKGPGETQYF. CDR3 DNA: TGTGCCAGCAGCTCAAAGGGGCCGGGGGAGACCCAGTACTTC.

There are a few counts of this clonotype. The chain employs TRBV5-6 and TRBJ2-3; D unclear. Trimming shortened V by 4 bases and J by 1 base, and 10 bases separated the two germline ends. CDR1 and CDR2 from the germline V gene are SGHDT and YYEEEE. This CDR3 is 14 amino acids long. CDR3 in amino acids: CASSPEFGTDTQYF. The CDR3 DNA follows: TGTGCCAGCAGCCCGGAGTTCGGCACAGATACGCAGTATTTT.

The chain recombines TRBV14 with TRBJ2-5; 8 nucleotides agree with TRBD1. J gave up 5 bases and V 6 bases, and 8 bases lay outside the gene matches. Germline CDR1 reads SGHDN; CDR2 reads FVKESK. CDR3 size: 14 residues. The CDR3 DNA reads TGTGCCAGCAGGGAAACAGGGGGAACGGAGACCCAGTACTTC. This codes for CASRETGGTETQYF.

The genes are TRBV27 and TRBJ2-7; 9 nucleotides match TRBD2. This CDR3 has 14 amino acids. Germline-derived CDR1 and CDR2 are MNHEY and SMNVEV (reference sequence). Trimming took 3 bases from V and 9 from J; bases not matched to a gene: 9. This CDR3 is CASSFEAGGRVQYV. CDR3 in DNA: TGTGCCAGCAGTTTCGAGGCGGGGGGGCGTGTGCAGTACGTC.

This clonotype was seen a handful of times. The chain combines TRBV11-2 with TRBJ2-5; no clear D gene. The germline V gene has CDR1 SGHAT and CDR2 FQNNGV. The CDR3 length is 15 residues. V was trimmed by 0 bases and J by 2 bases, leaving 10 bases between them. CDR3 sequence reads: CASSLDLQSQETQYF. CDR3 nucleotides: TGTGCCAGCAGCTTAGATTTGCAGTCACAAGAGACCCAGTACTTC.

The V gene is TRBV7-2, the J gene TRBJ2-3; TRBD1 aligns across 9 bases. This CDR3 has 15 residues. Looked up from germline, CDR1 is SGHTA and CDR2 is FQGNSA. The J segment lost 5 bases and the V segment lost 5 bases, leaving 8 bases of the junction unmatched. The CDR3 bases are TGTGCCAGCAGCGCCCGACAGGGGGTGGGAGATACGCAGTATTTT. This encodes CASSARQGVGDTQYF.

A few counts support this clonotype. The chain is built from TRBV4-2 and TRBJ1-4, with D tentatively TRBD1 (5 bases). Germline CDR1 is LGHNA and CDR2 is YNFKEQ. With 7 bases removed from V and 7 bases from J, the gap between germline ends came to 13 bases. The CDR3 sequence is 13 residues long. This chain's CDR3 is CASTGTSGEKLFF. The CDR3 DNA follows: TGTGCCAGCACCGGGACCTCGGGTGAAAAACTGTTTTTT.

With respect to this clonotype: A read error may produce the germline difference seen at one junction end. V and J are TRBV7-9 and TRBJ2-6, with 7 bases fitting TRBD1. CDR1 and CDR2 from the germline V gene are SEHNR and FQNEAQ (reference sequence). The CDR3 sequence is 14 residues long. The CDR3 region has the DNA TGTGCCAGTTGGGACAGCTCTGGGGCCAGCGTCCTGACTTTC. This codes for CASWDSSGASVLTF.